This TCR beta chain is drawn from a study of control samples from healthy donors and cancer patients. The table came from immunoSEQ multiplex PCR; TCRdb's copy has only in-frame clones and leaves some out. The record lists some 180,000 clones, of which the ten most abundant hold more than 2%. Germline V gene data show CDR1 as MNHNS and CDR2 as SASEGT. CDR3 length equals 18 residues. V lost 4 bases and J lost 1, with 20 bases in between. This sequence joins TRBV6-1 and TRBJ2-1; maybe TRBD2 (5 bases). This TCR derives from a woman between 25 and 40 years old in good health. The sequenced material came from blood. This chain's CDR3 is CASSARSIGVGSYNEQFF. As DNA, the CDR3 is TGTGCCAGCAGTGCACGGAGCATCGGGGTCGGGTCCTACAATGAGCAGTTCTTC.